This paragraph reports one T cell receptor (beta chain). This clonotype occurred many times. Its antigen target is currently unknown. Per-base quality was not reported, and no clone a single base away is much larger than it. The entry originates in a study of spatial heterogeneity in lung cancer (dated by TCRdb to about 2019). Some background on the complete study: Beta-chain transcripts were consistently detected in greater numbers than alpha-chain transcripts, which likely reflects a higher abundance of beta-chain transcripts. In the raw uncorrected reads, each unique combination of TCR and UMI appeared more than ten times on average. In non-small cell lung cancer, the study made a quantitative comparison of TCR alpha and beta repertoires among multiple tumor regions, matched nontumor lung and blood. TCR repertoire features were related to nonsynonymous mutation counts determined by whole-exome sequencing of tumor tissue. Both alpha and beta chains were TCR-sequenced in samples taken at surgery, namely 220 tumor regions, 62 to 70 matched nontumor lung samples and 55 to 60 PBMC samples. What the research found in general, with its limitations: Confirming at a functional level the hypothesis that regional TCRs recognize regional mutations was considered to require additional single-cell paired TCR alpha and beta sequencing. Ubiquitous expanded tumor TCRs were found in blood more often at tumor resection than at routine follow-up.

Receptor libraries were prepared by 5' RACE. Instrument on record: NextSeq 500. To allow correction of PCR and sequencing errors, the TCR library protocol tagged every TCR cDNA molecule with a unique molecular identifier. The published analysis was carried out like this. Decombinator tools were used for TCR identification, UMI-based error correction and CDR3 extraction. TCRs above a frequency of 2 per 1,000, corresponding to the top 1% of the tumor frequency distribution, were defined as expanded. Renyi diversity was calculated using the R vegan package after each repertoire was subsampled 100 times to 5,000 TCRs. CDR3 similarity networks were built from amino acid triplet string-kernel similarity, connecting CDR3s with pairwise similarity above 0.82. The public reads were run again by TCRdb, first through fastp at Q25 and then through MiXCR, and only productive beta chains were kept. Each CDR3 protein gets just one entry, which takes the most common genes and DNA from the rows behind it. Clone size and V and J calls follow TCRdb, not the original study. The sample table holds fewer than 13,000 distinct CDR3 sequences, of which 8.5% to 10% were seen once. The ten largest account for roughly a quarter of the sample.

In the paper's terms, the time point label means: sample taken at primary tumor resection. For TCR sequencing, whole RNA was extracted from tumor and nontumor lung tissue, or from cryopreserved PBMC samples, and no cell sorting was done. The donors were some 72 patients from the lung TRACERx cohort who had early-stage, untreated non-small cell lung cancer. A patient was chosen for TCR sequencing only when enough RNA was available from at least two tumor regions. The source of this sequence is a male donor with early-stage non-small cell lung cancer. The specimen was PBMCs, collected at surgery.

For the CDR3, the sequence is CASSPRDRGITGELFF. The nucleotide sequence reads TGCGCCAGCAGCCCAAGGGACAGGGGCATCACCGGGGAGCTGTTTTTT. The chain is made from TRBV5-1 and TRBJ2-2, with TRBD1 matching 10 junction bases. The germline V gene gives CDR1 as SGHRS and CDR2 as YFSETQ. Trimming leaves V shorter by 4 bases and J shorter by 4 bases, with the junction holding 7 bases beyond the gene matches. The CDR3 numbers 16 residues from cysteine through phenylalanine. Only the CDR3 DNA is retained, 48 bases long and in frame from the first base. The variable domain in full, with residues beyond the CDR3 obtained from the reference TRBV5-1 and TRBJ2-2 genes, is KAGVTQTPRYLIKTRGQQVTLSCSPISGHRSVSWYQQTPGQGLQFLFEYFSETQRNKGNFPGRFSGRQFSNSRSEMNVSTLELGDSALYLCASSPRDRGITGELFFGEGSRLTVL.